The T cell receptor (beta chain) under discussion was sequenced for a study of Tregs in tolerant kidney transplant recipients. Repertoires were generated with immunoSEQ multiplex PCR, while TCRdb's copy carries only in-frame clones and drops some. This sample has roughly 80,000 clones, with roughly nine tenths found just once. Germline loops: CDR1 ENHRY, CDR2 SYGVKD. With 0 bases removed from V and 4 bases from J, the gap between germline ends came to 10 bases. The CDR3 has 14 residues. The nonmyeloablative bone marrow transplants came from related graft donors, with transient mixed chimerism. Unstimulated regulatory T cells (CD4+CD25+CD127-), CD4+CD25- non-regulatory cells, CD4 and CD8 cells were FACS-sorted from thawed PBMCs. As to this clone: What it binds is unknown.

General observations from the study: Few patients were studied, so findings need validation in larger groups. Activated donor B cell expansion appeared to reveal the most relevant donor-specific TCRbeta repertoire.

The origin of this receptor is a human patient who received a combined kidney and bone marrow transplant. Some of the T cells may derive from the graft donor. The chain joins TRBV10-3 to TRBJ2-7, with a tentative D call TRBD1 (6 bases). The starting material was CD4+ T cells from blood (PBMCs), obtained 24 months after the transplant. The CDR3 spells CAISESWGLYEQYF. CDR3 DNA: TGTGCCATCAGTGAGTCGTGGGGGCTTTACGAGCAGTACTTC.